Listed below are T cell receptor beta chains from one sample, sequenced in a study of blood T cell repertoires in COVID-19. The method was immunoSEQ multiplex PCR; TCRdb's version includes in-frame clones alone and lacks a portion of them. The sample holds around 110,000 clones, about nine tenths seen once. Input material: peripheral blood. The receptor source for this set is a human donor with active COVID-19. The donor label of this sample is uncertain. CDR3s include the opening cysteine and the closing phenylalanine or tryptophan. D genes are given only for firm matches. Only some rows state a clone size, as once, few, many or a class for expanded clones.

clone size | J gene | D gene | V gene | CDR3 protein | CDR3 DNA
. | TRBJ1-6 | . | TRBV30 | CAWRGGGGTWDSPLHF | TGTGCCTGGAGGGGGGGAGGAGGGACTTGGGATTCACCCCTCCACTTT
. | TRBJ1-1 | . | TRBV2 | CASSDEGGDTEAFF | TGTGCCAGCAGTGACGAGGGTGGGGACACTGAAGCTTTCTTT
. | TRBJ2-2 | TRBD1 | TRBV6-6 | CASSYQQGANTGELFF | TGTGCCAGCAGTTACCAACAGGGGGCGAACACCGGGGAGCTGTTTTTT
. | TRBJ1-1 | TRBD1 | TRBV6-2/TRBV6-3 | CASSRTTGTNTEAFF | TGTGCCAGCAGTCGGACGACAGGGACGAACACTGAAGCTTTCTTT
few | TRBJ1-3 | . | TRBV4-2 | CASSQDVRGLAGNTIYF | TGTGCCAGCAGCCAAGATGTGCGGGGGCTGGCTGGAAACACCATATATTTT
. | TRBJ2-7 | . | TRBV5-4 | CASSSGRVSYEQYF | TGTGCCAGCAGCTCCGGGCGGGTCTCCTACGAGCAGTACTTC
once | TRBJ2-1 | TRBD2 | TRBV4-1 | CASSQEVGSGGADNEQFF | TGCGCCAGCAGCCAAGAAGTGGGTAGCGGGGGGGCCGACAATGAGCAGTTCTTC
. | TRBJ2-1 | . | TRBV18 | CASSQSSYNEQFF | TGTGCCAGCTCACAGAGCTCCTACAATGAGCAGTTCTTC
. | TRBJ2-7 | TRBD2 | TRBV7-8 | CASSPRGDLNYEQYF | TGTGCCAGCAGCCCGCGGGGGGACCTCAACTACGAGCAGTACTTC
. | TRBJ2-7 | TRBD1 | TRBV4-1 | CASSQDRANRGYEQYF | TGCGCCAGCAGCCAAGATCGGGCCAACAGGGGGTACGAGCAGTACTTC
few | TRBJ1-2 | TRBD1 | TRBV5-4 | CASRKTGGAGYGYTF | TGTGCCAGCAGGAAAACAGGGGGCGCCGGCTATGGCTACACCTTC
. | TRBJ1-1 | . | TRBV5-1 | CASSPGHRPEAFF | TGCGCCAGCAGCCCGGGACACCGACCAGAAGCTTTCTTT
. | TRBJ2-3 | TRBD2 | TRBV6-4 | CASSKTGTSGFDTQYF | TGTGCCAGCAGTAAAACCGGGACTAGCGGCTTTGATACGCAGTATTTT
few | TRBJ1-2 | TRBD1 | TRBV3-1/TRBV3-2 | CASRDRSYGYTF | TGTGCCAGTAGGGACAGGTCCTATGGCTACACCTTC
. | TRBJ1-2 | . | TRBV12-3/TRBV12-4 | CASSLSGSYGYTF | TGTGCCAGCAGTTTATCGGGAAGCTATGGCTACACCTTC
. | TRBJ2-3 | TRBD2 | TRBV7-2 | CASSLGGGPDTQYF | TGTGCCAGCAGCTTGGGGGGGGGTCCAGATACGCAGTATTTT
once | TRBJ2-2 | TRBD2 | TRBV4-1 | CASRLSGDETGELFF | TGCGCCAGTCGACTTAGCGGGGACGAAACCGGGGAGCTGTTTTTT